One and the same sample provided the 18 T cell receptor beta chains below, sequenced in a study of shared clonotypes between healthy human individuals. TCRdb's copy holds only in-frame clones and misses some; the assay was immunoSEQ multiplex PCR. The sample includes millions of clones, more than 85% seen only once; the top ten take more than 1.5%. CD45RO-negative, CCR7-positively selected cells formed the naive CD8 fraction, excluding terminally differentiated effector memory CD45RA+ cells. The sequencing sample was made of naive CD8+ T cells from PBMCs. These receptors were collected from a man between 18 and 35 years old in good health. Some clones in this sample may be carry-over from other donors' samples.

V usage is TRBV7-8 and J usage is TRBJ2-4, with no clear D. Trimming removed 4 bases at V and 1 base at J, with 14 bases between. Germline loops: CDR1 SGHVS, CDR2 FQNEAQ. There are 16 residues in the CDR3. The CDR3 DNA is TGTGCCAGCAGCTCTGGCCTCTCCTGGGCCAAAAACATTCAGTACTTC. It translates to CASSSGLSWAKNIQYF. Full variable domain (remainder filled in from reference TRBV7-8 and TRBJ2-4): GAGVSQSPRYKVAKRGQDVALRCDPISGHVSLFWYQQALGQGPEFLTYFQNEAQLDKSGLPSDRFFAERPEGSVSTLKIQRTQQEDSAVYLCASSSGLSWAKNIQYFGAGTRLSVL.

The chain joins TRBV28 to TRBJ1-2; no definite D call. V dropped 3 bases and J dropped 1 base, with 6 bases sitting between them. The germline gives CDR1 MDHEN, CDR2 SYDVKM. The CDR3 runs 13 residues. CDR3 sequence: CASSLNVNYGYTF. The CDR3, as DNA: TGTGCCAGCAGTTTGAATGTTAACTATGGCTACACCTTC.

The genes are TRBV11-2 and TRBJ1-1; D is unresolved. The ends were cut back, 1 base at V and 3 bases at J, with 12 bases in the middle. The germline CDR1 and CDR2 sequences are SGHAT and FQNNGV. The CDR3 covers 15 residues. This CDR3 reads CASSLGASYYTEAFF. CDR3 DNA: TGTGCCAGCAGCTTAGGCGCCAGCTATTACACTGAAGCTTTCTTT.

In this sample, this clone turned up once. The sample has other DNA sequences that encode this CDR3 too. The chain is built from TRBV6-1 and TRBJ1-5; D is possibly TRBD1 (5 bases). Trimming shortened V by 6 bases and J by 6 bases, and 12 bases separated the two germline ends. From germline, CDR1 is MNHNS and CDR2 SASEGT. This CDR3 contains 13 residues. In DNA form, the CDR3 reads TGTGCCAGCAGGATTCAGGGCAGTCAGCCCCAGCATTTT. Its protein is CASRIQGSQPQHF.

The rearrangement links TRBV19 to TRBJ2-7; a weak D match, TRBD2 (6 bases). The length of the CDR3 is 17 residues. Germline V gene data show CDR1 as LNHDA and CDR2 as SQIVND (reference sequence). Trimming pared 1 base from V and 0 bases from J, leaving 16 bases between. The CDR3 coding sequence is TGTGCCAGTAGTATAGTTGCGATCGCGGGGCGCTCCTACGAGCAGTACTTC. Translation gives CASSIVAIAGRSYEQYF.

The rearrangement uses TRBV7-3 and TRBJ2-3; the D gene could be TRBD1 or TRBD2 (5 bases each). Germline CDR1 reads SGHTA; CDR2 reads FQGTGA. This CDR3 contains 17 residues. V was shortened by 2 bases and J by 1 base, with 16 bases between the two germline ends. DNA of the CDR3: TGTGCCAGCAGCTTATGGGGGATGGGGACGGGCACAGATACGCAGTATTTT. It encodes CASSLWGMGTGTDTQYF.

The chain links TRBV13 to TRBJ2-7; D is unresolved. The V end lost 0 bases, the J end lost 5 bases, and 8 bases lay between the germline ends. Germline-derived CDR1 and CDR2 are PRHDT and FYEKMQ (reference sequence). The CDR3 length is 13 residues. In DNA, the CDR3 is TGTGCCAGCAGCTTAGGCCGGGTTAACGAGCAGTACTTC. Translation gives CASSLGRVNEQYF.

This clone was seen a few times. The chain carries TRBV7-2 and TRBJ1-1, with 7 bases lining up with TRBD1. Trimming at V came to 1 base and at J to 4 bases, leaving 3 bases not matched to a gene. The CDR3 runs 14 residues. Germline CDR1 reads SGHTA; CDR2 reads FQGNSA. The CDR3 nucleotides are TGTGCCAGCAGCTTAGGACAGGGAACCACTGAAGCTTTCTTT. This encodes CASSLGQGTTEAFF.

The genes are TRBV12-5 and TRBJ2-2; no definite D call. This CDR3 is built from 13 residues. CDR1 and CDR2 (germline): LGHNT, FRNRAP. The V and J ends lost 1 base and 2 bases respectively, with 2 bases between them. The chain's CDR3 is CASGLDNTGELFF. For the CDR3, the DNA is TGTGCTAGTGGTTTGGATAACACCGGGGAGCTGTTTTTT.

The genes are TRBV18 and TRBJ2-7; 9 bases fit TRBD1. The CDR3 consists of 16 residues. V was clipped by 0 bases and J by 0 bases; unmatched bases: 3. The germline V gene encodes CDR1 KGHSH and CDR2 LQKENI. CDR3 amino acids: CASSPPGTGTSYEQYF. The CDR3 nucleotides are TGTGCCAGCTCACCACCCGGGACAGGGACCTCCTACGAGCAGTACTTC.

The chain uses TRBV7-9 and TRBJ2-7, with 11 bases identical to TRBD2. Germline V lookup: CDR1 SEHNR, CDR2 FQNEAQ (reference sequence). The CDR3 extends over 15 amino acids. V lost 5 bases and J lost 4; bases outside the gene matches: 7. The CDR3 DNA follows: TGTGCCAGCAGCGCCGGACTAGCGGGTAATTACGAGCAGTACTTC. Protein: CASSAGLAGNYEQYF. Based on the CDR3 plus reference TRBV7-9 and TRBJ2-7, the full variable domain is DTGVSQNPRHKITKRGQNVTFRCDPISEHNRLYWYRQTLGQGPEFLTYFQNEAQLEKSRLLSDRFSAERPKGSFSTLEIQRTEQGDSAMYLCASSAGLAGNYEQYFGPGTRLTVT.

In its sample, this clone was seen once. The chain combines TRBV7-7 with TRBJ2-2, with D perhaps matching TRBD1 (5 bases). Germline assignment: CDR1 SSHAT and CDR2 FNYEAQ (reference sequence). This CDR3 has 13 residues. V shed 4 bases and J shed 5 bases, with 8 bases lying between them. In nucleotides, the CDR3 is TGTGCCAGCAGCTACAGGATTACCGGGGAGCTGTTTTTT. It is translated as CASSYRITGELFF.

The chain has TRBV12-5 and TRBJ2-1; a weak D match, TRBD2 (6 bases). V lost 6 bases and J lost 8, with 23 bases in between. The CDR3 length is 16 residues. The V gene's germline CDR1 is LGHNT and CDR2 FRNRAP. For the CDR3, the DNA is TGTGCTAGTGGCTCCCTCACCGGGCGGGAAAGTGATGAGCAGTTCTTC. Translation gives CASGSLTGRESDEQFF.

V and J are TRBV7-9 and TRBJ2-1; TRBD2 matches at 11 bases. The CDR3 has 16 amino acids. The germline V gene has CDR1 SEHNR and CDR2 FQNEAQ (reference sequence). With 5 bases clipped from V and 4 bases from J, the junction kept 7 bases outside the gene matches. Here the CDR3 reads CASSTGLAGGYNEQFF. DNA of the CDR3: TGTGCCAGCAGCACGGGTCTAGCGGGAGGATACAATGAGCAGTTCTTC.

This chain uses TRBV29-1 with TRBJ2-1; 9 bases line up with TRBD2. CDR3 length: 15 amino acids. V trimming: 5 bases; J trimming: 8 bases; junction bases outside the gene matches: 13. Germline CDR1 SQVTM, CDR2 ANQGSEA. CDR3 bases: TGCAGCGTTCAAATATCGGGACTAGCTTACGATGAGCAGTTCTTC. Amino acid sequence: CSVQISGLAYDEQFF.

The chain is built from TRBV6-5 and TRBJ1-2; D possibly corresponds to TRBD1 (5 bases). V dropped 1 base and J dropped 6 bases, with 15 bases sitting between them. This CDR3 has 15 amino acids. Germline V gene lookup returns CDR1 MNHEY and CDR2 SVGAGI. This chain's CDR3 is CASSYFGRLGHGYTF. CDR3 bases: TGTGCCAGCAGTTACTTCGGGCGACTGGGGCATGGCTACACCTTC.

As concerns this clone: The identical CDR3 is also encoded by other nucleotide sequences in the sample. This rearrangement joins TRBV9 to TRBJ2-7; D unclear. Trimming pared 8 bases from V and 3 bases from J, leaving 9 bases between. CDR1 SGDLS and CDR2 YYNGEE come from the germline V gene. The CDR3 length is 11 residues. Written as DNA, the CDR3 is TGTGCCAGTTCTGGGGACTACGAGCAGTACTTC. Amino acid sequence: CASSGDYEQYF.

V gene TRBV27 combines with J gene TRBJ2-1; weak D call: TRBD1 (6 bases). The CDR3 has 15 amino acids. CDR1 is MNHEY, CDR2 SMNVEV, per germline (reference sequence). The V and J ends lost 2 bases and 5 bases respectively, with 13 bases between them. CDR3 residues: CASSLRNRVDNEQFF. The DNA for the CDR3 is TGTGCCAGCAGTTTAAGGAACAGGGTAGACAATGAGCAGTTCTTC.